This T cell receptor beta chain originates from a study of blood T cells in healthy people across ages. Study results and limitations: Both naive CD4+ cell counts and diversity were greater in long-lived donors than in aged donors. Per million T cells, TCR beta diversity dropped roughly linearly as age increased.

Healthy Caucasian individuals from Russia aged roughly 6 to 100 were enrolled as donors. In regard to this clonotype: Antigen: not known.

The CDR3 has 14 amino acids. V was clipped by 2 bases and J by 5 bases, with 13 bases between them. Looked up from germline, CDR1 is SGHTS and CDR2 is YDEGEE. The use of a sample-barcoded 5' primer and a J-beta primer mix characterized a second PCR of 7 to 11 cycles. TCRdb processed the 5' RACE reads anew with MiXCR; each CDR3 protein has one entry. The data hold 580,000 or so distinct CDR3 sequences, with around 50% observed a single time. The rearrangement links TRBV5-8 to TRBJ1-1; no reliable D call. Material: blood. The sequence was collected from a man older than 75 in good health. The CDR3 bases are TGTGCCAGCAGCTTTTCGCGCAGTCAAACTGAAGCTTTCTTT. Translated: CASSFSRSQTEAFF.